Following are 9 T cell receptor beta chains from one sample sequenced in a study of blood T cells in healthy people across ages. Combining a sample-barcoded 5' primer with a J-beta primer mix, a second PCR ran for roughly 7 to 12 cycles. Each CDR3 protein gets one entry after TCRdb re-called the 5' RACE reads with MiXCR. The repertoire holds about 780,000 distinct CDR3 sequences, more than 35% seen once, with 18% in the top ten. The sample taken for sequencing was blood. The receptor set was obtained from a man older than 75 in good health.

This sequence joins TRBV19 and TRBJ1-5, with D possibly being TRBD1 (5 bases). The CDR3 loop spans 14 amino acids. The V and J ends lost 7 bases and 1 base respectively, with 11 bases between them. Germline loops: CDR1 LNHDA, CDR2 SQIVND (reference sequence). The CDR3: CASTRGRSNQPQHF. In DNA form, the CDR3 reads TGTGCCAGTACTAGGGGAAGGAGCAATCAGCCCCAGCATTTT.

The chain recombines TRBV29-1 with TRBJ1-2; TRBD1 might be the D (5 bases). The CDR3 runs 19 residues. Looked up from germline, CDR1 is SQVTM and CDR2 is ANQGSEA. The ends were cut back, 3 bases at V and 0 bases at J, with 26 bases in the middle. This CDR3 reads CSVDVLSTTGGIANYGYTF. DNA of the CDR3: TGCAGCGTTGACGTTTTGAGCACCACGGGGGGAATAGCTAACTATGGCTACACCTTC.

This chain uses TRBV6-2 or TRBV6-3 with TRBJ2-5; D call uncertain. The CDR3 totals 14 residues. V was shortened by 2 bases and J by 0 bases, with 7 bases between the two germline ends. Germline V lookup: CDR1 MNHEY, CDR2 SVGEGT. The DNA for the CDR3 is TGTGCCAGCAGTTACAGGGCATACCAAGAGACCCAGTACTTC. It codes for CASSYRAYQETQYF.

The chain is built from TRBV4-2 and TRBJ2-2; D is possibly TRBD2 (5 bases). Trimming cost V 3 bases and J 6 bases, with 8 bases left between them. The germline CDR1 and CDR2 sequences are LGHNA and YNFKEQ. The CDR3 is made up of 13 amino acids. This CDR3 reads CASSHGKAGELFF. DNA for the CDR3: TGTGCCAGCAGCCACGGGAAGGCCGGGGAGCTGTTTTTT.

This clonotype was detected ten times or more. A read error may explain this, as a much larger clone is one base away. The J gene is TRBJ1-4, the V gene TRBV7-9; D is unclear. Per the germline V gene, CDR1 is SEHNR and CDR2 is FQNEAQ (reference sequence). Trimming took 3 bases from V and 7 from J, leaving 12 bases between them. This CDR3 is 14 amino acids long. The CDR3 nucleotides read TGTGCCAGCAGCTTCCGAGGGATTCGTGAAAAACTGTTTTTT. This sequence encodes CASSFRGIREKLFF.

A note on this clonotype: A read error is possible here, since a much larger clone lies one base away. The chain joins TRBV10-1 to TRBJ2-3; 7 nucleotides agree with TRBD1. The trim removed 5 bases at V and 4 bases at J, leaving 6 bases unmatched. Per germline, CDR1 WNHNN and CDR2 SYGVQD (reference sequence). The CDR3 covers 14 residues. CDR3 amino acids: CASSFNGQADTQYF. The CDR3 DNA follows: TGCGCCAGCAGTTTTAACGGACAGGCAGATACGCAGTATTTT.

The CDR3 sequence: CAISESGGANTGELFF. CDR3 sequence (DNA): TGTGCCATCAGTGAGTCGGGCGGGGCGAACACCGGGGAGCTGTTTTTT. This chain connects TRBV10-3 to TRBJ2-2; the D gene is possibly TRBD2 (6 bases). The germline CDR1 and CDR2 sequences are ENHRY and SYGVKD. The germline V and J ends were trimmed by 0 bases and 0 bases, with 8 bases remaining between them. CDR3 size: 16 residues.

The chain joins TRBV6-1 to TRBJ2-5; 7 bases align to TRBD1. Germline CDR1 MNHNS, CDR2 SASEGT. The trim removed 6 bases at V and 5 bases at J, leaving 12 bases unmatched. This CDR3 is 15 amino acids long. The chain's CDR3 is CASSRTGVLGETQYF. CDR3 nucleotides: TGTGCCAGCAGCCGTACAGGGGTTTTGGGGGAGACCCAGTACTTC.

The V and J genes are TRBV7-2 and TRBJ2-5; 8 positions match TRBD2. V gave up 5 bases and J gave up 5 bases; unmatched junction bases: 7. The CDR3 spans 14 residues. Germline V gene data show CDR1 as SGHTA and CDR2 as FQGNSA. The chain's CDR3 is CASSVGRAWETQYF. The CDR3 DNA reads TGTGCCAGCAGCGTCGGGAGGGCCTGGGAGACCCAGTACTTC.